These 14 T cell receptor beta chains were sequenced from one sample in a study of identical twins (dated by TCRdb to the mid-2010s). Library prep was done by 5' RACE. TCRdb shows the sequencer as Illumina HiSeq 2000. TCRdb applied fastp at Q25 and MiXCR to the public reads, then kept only in-frame beta chains. Each record represents a unique CDR3 protein, reported with the most common genes and DNA among its rows. This sample lists fewer than 550,000 distinct CDR3 sequences; roughly 15% were detected once. Less than 0.5% of the sample lies in the top ten. The same specimen was also included in a second study, on yellow fever vaccine responses in identical twins.

The sample taken for sequencing was CD4+ T cells sorted from blood. Receptors originate from a woman aged 18-29 years in good health.

This clonotype was found a few times. V and J are TRBV2 and TRBJ2-4; D is perhaps TRBD1 or TRBD2 (5 bases each). Trimming removed 4 bases at V and 1 base at J, with 14 bases between. Germline CDR1 and CDR2: SNHLY and FYNNEI. The CDR3 extends over 16 amino acids. The CDR3 DNA sequence: TGTGCCAGCAGTGGACCGGGGTGGGGGGCCAAAAACATTCAGTACTTC. Amino acids: CASSGPGWGAKNIQYF.

Ten or more counts support this clonotype. The J gene is TRBJ2-1, the V gene TRBV7-9, with 7 bases that match TRBD2. Trimming cost V 7 bases and J 7 bases; bases outside gene matches: 4. CDR3 length equals 12 residues. In germline, CDR1 is SEHNR, CDR2 FQNEAQ (reference sequence). The CDR3 sequence: CASNWGGNEQFF. The CDR3 coding sequence is TGTGCCAGCAACTGGGGGGGAAATGAGCAGTTCTTC.

In its sample, this clonotype was seen many times. The chain recombines TRBV5-1 with TRBJ2-1; TRBD2 aligns across 7 bases. V lost 4 bases, J lost 0 bases, and 4 bases stayed unmatched. The CDR3 consists of 15 residues. In germline, CDR1 is SGHRS, CDR2 YFSETQ. The CDR3 DNA reads as TGCGCCAGCAGCCCCAGCGGGGACTCCTACAATGAGCAGTTCTTC. It is translated as CASSPSGDSYNEQFF.

The table lists this clonotype with a few counts. This chain links TRBV5-1 with TRBJ2-5; D possibly corresponds to TRBD2 (5 bases). The CDR3 covers 16 residues. Trimming pared 4 bases from V and 5 bases from J, leaving 21 bases between. Germline V CDR1 and CDR2: SGHRS, YFSETQ. The CDR3 spells CASSLTPGTILETQYF. CDR3 bases: TGCGCCAGCAGCCTGACCCCGGGAACAATTTTGGAGACCCAGTACTTC.

Concerning this clonotype itself: Compared with germline, one end of the junction differs, possibly owing to a read error. The DNA of the CDR3 is TGTGCCAGCAGCTCCCTATCTTACCAAGAGACCCAGCACTTC. Translated, it gives CASSSLSYQETQHF. J is TRBJ2-5 and V is TRBV5-6; D call uncertain. The CDR3 extends over 14 amino acids. Per germline, CDR1 SGHDT and CDR2 YYEEEE.

This sequence joins TRBV18 and TRBJ2-1; TRBD1 agrees at 7 bases. The V gene's germline CDR1 is KGHSH and CDR2 LQKENI. The CDR3 is 16 residues long. Trimming took 1 base from V and 6 from J; bases not matched to a gene: 9. CDR3 loop: CASSPLDRVIGNEQFF. The CDR3 coding sequence is TGTGCCAGCTCACCACTCGACAGGGTGATCGGCAATGAGCAGTTCTTC.

V and J are TRBV12-3 or TRBV12-4 and TRBJ2-2, with 8 bases aligning to TRBD2. The CDR3 runs 15 residues. The ends lost 2 bases at V and 7 bases at J; junction bases unmatched: 6. The CDR3 sequence is CASSLSRGTSGELFF. CDR3 sequence (DNA): TGTGCCAGCAGTTTATCTCGGGGGACTAGCGGGGAGCTGTTTTTT.

The V and J genes are TRBV2 and TRBJ2-1; no clear D gene. The germline V gene encodes CDR1 SNHLY and CDR2 FYNNEI. This CDR3 has 13 amino acids. Trimming removed 7 bases from V and 7 bases from J, with 14 bases in between. As DNA, the CDR3 is TGTGCCAGCAATGTCCTAGAGGCGAATGAGCAGTTCTTC. Amino acid sequence: CASNVLEANEQFF.

The V gene is TRBV20-1, the J gene TRBJ2-7; 10 bases align to TRBD1. From germline, CDR1 is DFQATT and CDR2 SNEGSKA (reference sequence). This CDR3 contains 15 residues. With V trimmed by 6 bases and J by 1 base, 9 bases remained unmatched. CDR3 sequence: CSAAPGTGVSYEQYV. The CDR3 DNA sequence: TGCAGTGCCGCTCCAGGGACAGGGGTTTCCTACGAGCAGTACGTC.

The rearrangement links TRBV5-6 to TRBJ2-1; TRBD1 aligns across 7 bases. CDR3 length: 16 amino acids. Germline CDR1 reads SGHDT; CDR2 reads YYEEEE. The ends lost 4 bases at V and 4 bases at J; junction bases unmatched: 11. CDR3 loop: CASSKIDRDTYNEQFF. The CDR3 region has the DNA TGTGCCAGCAGCAAGATTGACAGGGATACATACAATGAGCAGTTCTTC.

The V gene is TRBV2, the J gene TRBJ1-2; the D is unclear. This CDR3 is 12 amino acids long. The germline CDR1 and CDR2 sequences are SNHLY and FYNNEI. V was shortened by 3 bases and J by 4 bases, with 6 bases between the two germline ends. The CDR3 is CASSDGFYGYTF. The CDR3 DNA reads TGTGCCAGCAGTGACGGCTTCTATGGCTACACCTTC.

This clonotype was recorded a few times. The chain couples TRBV28 to TRBJ2-7; 10 bases match TRBD2. The CDR3 is made up of 15 amino acids. Losses at the gene ends were 3 bases for V and 2 bases for J; bases not matched to a gene: 4. CDR1 is MDHEN, CDR2 SYDVKM, per germline. CDR3: CASSFPSGGAYEQYF. CDR3 coding DNA: TGTGCCAGCAGTTTCCCTAGCGGGGGAGCCTACGAGCAGTACTTC.

This clonotype was counted a few times. The chain joins TRBV7-2 to TRBJ2-2; D is uncertain. The CDR3 extends over 14 amino acids. Germline assignment: CDR1 SGHTA and CDR2 FQGNSA. Trimming shortened V by 0 bases and J by 9 bases, and 11 bases separated the two germline ends. CDR3 coding DNA: TGTGCCAGCAGCTTAGCGCTGAGCGTCCGGGAGCTGTTTTTT. Translation gives CASSLALSVRELFF.

V and J are TRBV15 and TRBJ2-7; possible D gene TRBD2, 5 bases. CDR1 is LNHNV and CDR2 is YYDKDF in the germline V gene (reference sequence). This CDR3 is 13 amino acids long. The V and J ends lost 4 bases and 7 bases respectively, with 14 bases between them. The chain's CDR3 is CATSTGGLREQYF. CDR3 sequence (DNA): TGTGCCACCAGCACTGGCGGGCTGAGGGAGCAGTACTTC.